The clone carrying this T cell receptor (beta chain) came up a few times. The antigen is undetermined. The data originate from a study of T cell repertoires in cytomegalovirus infection. Turning to the study itself: The public TCR beta signatures pointed to both CMV infection and matching HLA type. General observations from the study: The ex vivo response showed dominance by HLA-C-restricted CMV-specific TCR beta clonotypes.

TCRdb reanalysed the reads using MiXCR and keeps one entry per CDR3 protein. The data show roughly 150,000 distinct CDR3 sequences, 20% to 25% seen once. The CDR3 is made up of 16 amino acids. Germline-derived CDR1 and CDR2 are MNHEY and SVGAGI. The V end lost 6 bases, the J end lost 7 bases, and 22 bases lay between the germline ends. This receptor was taken from a human donor in good health (CMV status not recorded). Some clones in this sample may be carry-over from other donors' samples. The chain couples TRBV6-5 to TRBJ2-1, with unresolved D. The sequencing used CD8+ T cells from cultured PBMCs, collected from culture after CMV antigen stimulation. CDR3 nucleotides: TGTGCCAGCAGCCTCCTCCCCGAGGTCACTATGAATGAGCAGTTCTTC. It is translated as CASSLLPEVTMNEQFF.